Listed here are 32 T cell receptor beta chains from one sample, sequenced in a study of cytomegalovirus exposure and HLA in healthy donors. Here immunoSEQ multiplex PCR was the method, and the copy in TCRdb shows in-frame clones only, minus some. The data contain fewer than 400,000 clones, roughly 89% of them singletons. The specimen sequenced was PBMCs. These receptors all come from a woman in her late teens or twenties in good health and CMV-seronegative.

The chain couples TRBV19 to TRBJ2-2; D is unresolved. There are 10 residues in the CDR3. The V gene's germline CDR1 is LNHDA and CDR2 SQIVND (reference sequence). The V and J ends lost 10 bases and 9 bases respectively, with 9 bases between them. CDR3 in DNA: TGTGCCACCTATCTCAGGGAGCTGTTTTTT. Translation gives CATYLRELFF.

Comments on this clone: At one end, the junction sequence differs from germline, possibly due to a read error. The rearrangement uses TRBV18 and TRBJ1-4, with 7 bases that match TRBD1. Germline CDR1 KGHSH, CDR2 LQKENI. There are 15 residues in the CDR3. The CDR3 here is CASSPPGQTNERLFF. The CDR3 DNA reads as TGTGCCAGCTCACCACCGGGACAGACTAATGAAAGACTGTTTTTT.

The genes are TRBV9 and TRBJ2-7, with 8 bases aligning to TRBD1. Germline lookup yields CDR1 SGDLS and CDR2 YYNGEE. The junction had 5 bases not matched to a gene; V was cut back by 0 bases and J by 6 bases. The CDR3 has 14 residues. CDR3 DNA sequence: TGTGCCAGCAGCGTAGGCCAGGGGGCGTCCGAGCAGTACTTC. This encodes CASSVGQGASEQYF.

The chain employs TRBV7-8 and TRBJ2-2; 11 bases align to TRBD1. Trimming took 5 bases from V and 4 from J; bases not matched to a gene: 3. The length of the CDR3 is 15 residues. Germline CDR1 is SGHVS and CDR2 is FQNEAQ. CDR3 DNA: TGTGCCAGCAGCCCTGGACAGGGGGCCACCGGGGAGCTGTTTTTT. This codes for CASSPGQGATGELFF.

This clone was seen repeatedly, ten times or more. The rearrangement joins TRBV6-5 to TRBJ1-1, with D perhaps matching TRBD1 (5 bases). This CDR3 is 14 amino acids long. The V gene's germline CDR1 is MNHEY and CDR2 SVGAGI. V lost 6 bases, J lost 2 bases, and 13 bases lay in between. This CDR3 reads CASRTSGGNTEAFF. CDR3 in DNA: TGTGCCAGCAGGACCTCGGGGGGAAACACTGAAGCTTTCTTT.

The gene calls are TRBV5-1 and TRBJ2-5; unclear D gene. Germline-derived CDR1 and CDR2 are SGHRS and YFSETQ. The CDR3 covers 15 residues. V was cut by 0 bases and J by 1 base, with 10 bases left in between. The DNA of the CDR3 is TGCGCCAGCAGCTTGGCCGGAGAGACCCAAGAGACCCAGTACTTC. It specifies CASSLAGETQETQYF.

The chain recombines TRBV28 with TRBJ1-2; D might be TRBD1 (6 bases). The ends were cut back, 11 bases at V and 8 bases at J, with 15 bases in the middle. The CDR3 contains 11 residues. The germline V gene encodes CDR1 MDHEN and CDR2 SYDVKM. CDR3 nucleotides: TGTGCCGGACATAAGAGGGGGGGCTACACCTTC. It yields the protein CAGHKRGGYTF.

The rearrangement links TRBV19 to TRBJ2-3; D is perhaps TRBD2 (6 bases). V was pared by 7 bases and J by 1 base, with 12 bases between. CDR1 is LNHDA, CDR2 SQIVND, per germline (reference sequence). The CDR3 has 14 amino acids. The CDR3 coding sequence is TGTGCCAGTACTACGGGACTGGGCACAGATACGCAGTATTTT. Translation: CASTTGLGTDTQYF.

This chain joins TRBV10-3 and TRBJ2-5; tentative D call: TRBD2 (5 bases). V shed 5 bases and J shed 4 bases, with 14 bases lying between them. Germline CDR1 ENHRY, CDR2 SYGVKD. The CDR3 has 14 residues. The CDR3 sequence: CAISSETRSETQYF. The CDR3 bases are TGTGCCATCAGTTCCGAAACTAGATCAGAGACCCAGTACTTC.

In DNA form, the CDR3 reads TGCAGCGTTGAAGGAGGCCGGACAGGGGGTGGCTACACCTTC. Its translation: CSVEGGRTGGGYTF. The rearrangement links TRBV29-1 to TRBJ1-2; 10 positions match TRBD1. The CDR3 covers 14 residues. Germline values: CDR1 SQVTM, CDR2 ANQGSEA. After removal of 1 base from V and 7 bases from J, the junction contained 6 bases not matched to a gene.

This chain uses TRBV7-2 with TRBJ1-2; tentative D call: TRBD1 (6 bases). Between the trimmed V and J ends, which lost 1 base and 4 bases, there was a span of 16 bases. Per germline, CDR1 SGHTA and CDR2 FQGNSA. The CDR3 sequence is 16 residues long. CDR3 DNA sequence: TGTGCCAGCAGCTTAGGACAGGAGCCTATCCCCTATGGCTACACCTTC. Encoded protein: CASSLGQEPIPYGYTF.

V is TRBV27 and J is TRBJ2-2; 9 bases line up with TRBD2. The length of the CDR3 is 16 residues. V lost 5 bases, J lost 4 bases, and 8 bases stayed unmatched. The germline CDR1 and CDR2 sequences are MNHEY and SMNVEV (reference sequence). CDR3 bases: TGTGCCAGCAGTAAGTTAGCGGGAGTCGGCACCGGGGAGCTGTTTTTT. Translated: CASSKLAGVGTGELFF.

This sequence joins TRBV7-2 and TRBJ2-2; 12 positions agree with TRBD2. CDR1 and CDR2 from the germline V gene are SGHTA and FQGNSA. The ends lost 2 bases at V and 7 bases at J; junction bases unmatched: 11. The CDR3 consists of 18 residues. Here the CDR3 reads CASSLLTSGSGASGELFF. CDR3 in DNA: TGTGCCAGCAGCTTACTGACTAGCGGGAGCGGGGCAAGCGGGGAGCTGTTTTTT.

The J gene is TRBJ2-1, the V gene TRBV4-3; 8 positions match TRBD2. CDR3 length equals 17 residues. Per the germline V gene, CDR1 is LGHNA and CDR2 is YSLEER. Unmatched junction bases numbered 13, after V lost 3 bases and J lost 6 bases. CDR3 bases: TGCGCCAGCAGCCACGGGCCGGGAGGGCCTTCTCTCAATGAGCAGTTCTTC. The encoded protein is CASSHGPGGPSLNEQFF.

In its sample, this clone was seen a few times. The CDR3 spells CASSPPLAGVDTQYF. For the CDR3, the DNA is TGTGCCAGCTCACCACCCCTAGCGGGAGTGGATACGCAGTATTTT. J is TRBJ2-3 and V is TRBV18; the match to TRBD2 covers 10 bases. CDR1 is KGHSH, CDR2 LQKENI, per germline. Unmatched junction bases numbered 3, after V lost 0 bases and J lost 6 bases. CDR3 length equals 15 residues.

The chain joins TRBV7-9 to TRBJ2-3; D possibly corresponds to TRBD1 (6 bases). Trimming cost V 7 bases and J 4 bases, with 12 bases left between them. Germline V gene data show CDR1 as SEHNR and CDR2 as FQNEAQ (reference sequence). This CDR3 region has 13 residues. CDR3 nucleotide sequence: TGTGCCAGCACCGCTCAGGGGCCAGATACGCAGTATTTT. It specifies CASTAQGPDTQYF.

This chain uses TRBV29-1 with TRBJ1-1; TRBD1 might be the D (5 bases). The V end was cut by 7 bases, the J end by 0 bases, with 15 bases between. The germline gives CDR1 SQVTM, CDR2 ANQGSEA. The CDR3 is made up of 14 amino acids. In DNA form, the CDR3 reads TGCAGCGCCGCCGGGTTAGGGGTGAACACTGAAGCTTTCTTT. The encoded protein is CSAAGLGVNTEAFF.

The V call is TRBV6-5, the J call TRBJ1-5, with 9 positions matching TRBD1. J lost 7 bases, V lost 6 bases, and 4 bases had no gene match. Looked up from germline, CDR1 is MNHEY and CDR2 is SVGAGI. This CDR3 is built from 13 residues. The CDR3 region is CASSTGQGQPQHF. CDR3 DNA sequence: TGTGCCAGCAGCACGGGACAGGGACAGCCCCAGCATTTT.

The chain is built from TRBV6-5 and TRBJ1-1; a possible D gene is TRBD1 (5 bases). Germline CDR1 and CDR2: MNHEY and SVGAGI. The CDR3 totals 13 residues. Trimming left V 2 bases short and J 4 bases short, with 8 bases between. This CDR3 reads CASSYGAVTEAFF. The CDR3, as DNA: TGTGCCAGCAGTTACGGGGCGGTCACTGAAGCTTTCTTT.

The rearrangement links TRBV27 to TRBJ2-1; 8 bases match TRBD2. Germline CDR1 and CDR2: MNHEY and SMNVEV (reference sequence). The length of the CDR3 is 14 residues. V trimming: 6 bases; J trimming: 6 bases; junction bases outside the gene matches: 7. The CDR3 spells CASRRVAGSNEQFF. The CDR3 coding sequence is TGTGCCAGCAGGAGGGTAGCGGGAAGCAATGAGCAGTTCTTC.

This chain uses TRBV5-4 with TRBJ1-2; 11 bases are a match to TRBD1. The V segment lost 3 bases and the J segment 3 bases; nucleotides outside the gene matches: 7. The germline gives CDR1 SGHNT, CDR2 YYREEE (reference sequence). The CDR3 sequence is 16 residues long. The CDR3 loop is CASSWTGGGFDYGYTF. The CDR3 DNA sequence: TGTGCCAGCAGCTGGACAGGGGGCGGATTTGACTATGGCTACACCTTC.

The gene calls are TRBV6-6 and TRBJ2-3; D gene uncertain. Germline CDR1 reads MNHNY; CDR2 reads SVGAGI (reference sequence). Trimming stripped 6 bases from V and 0 bases from J, with 4 bases between. This CDR3 region has 12 residues. CDR3 protein: CASRESTDTQYF. The DNA of the CDR3 is TGTGCCAGCAGGGAGAGCACAGATACGCAGTATTTT.

This rearrangement joins TRBV5-4 to TRBJ1-1, with D unresolved. CDR1 and CDR2 (germline): SGHNT, YYREEE (reference sequence). Trimming pared 0 bases from V and 1 base from J, leaving 4 bases between. The CDR3 loop spans 13 amino acids. The CDR3 region is CASSLEANTEAFF. DNA for the CDR3: TGTGCCAGCAGCTTGGAAGCGAACACTGAAGCTTTCTTT. Complete variable domain (other parts from reference TRBV5-4 and TRBJ1-1): ETGVTQSPTHLIKTRGQQVTLRCSSQSGHNTVSWYQQALGQGPQFIFQYYREEENGRGNFPPRFSGLQFPNYSSELNVNALELDDSALYLCASSLEANTEAFFGQGTRLTVV.

This clone was observed a single time. The rearrangement uses TRBV7-2 and TRBJ2-7; 11 bases are shared with TRBD2. This CDR3 is built from 14 residues. Trimming took 4 bases from V and 6 from J; bases not matched to a gene: 5. The germline V gene has CDR1 SGHTA and CDR2 FQGNSA. CDR3 amino acids: CASSSTSGRGEQYF. Written as DNA, the CDR3 is TGTGCCAGCAGCTCAACTAGCGGGAGAGGCGAGCAGTACTTC.

As concerns this clone: The sample holds other DNA sequences that translate to the same CDR3. The rearrangement uses TRBV5-1 and TRBJ2-1; 7 nucleotides align to TRBD1. The junction had 5 bases not matched to a gene; V was cut back by 4 bases and J by 4 bases. The CDR3 spans 14 residues. CDR1 and CDR2 (germline): SGHRS, YFSETQ. CDR3 in amino acids: CASSLGQDYNEQFF. The CDR3 nucleotides read TGCGCCAGCAGCCTCGGACAGGATTACAATGAGCAGTTCTTC.

This sequence joins TRBV11-1 and TRBJ2-7, with D possibly being TRBD2 (6 bases). Looked up from germline, CDR1 is SGHAT and CDR2 is FQDESV (reference sequence). The ends were cut back, 1 base at V and 4 bases at J, with 8 bases in the middle. The CDR3 covers 13 residues. The CDR3 DNA reads TGTGCCAGCAGCTTAGTCGGAGGGTACGAGCAGTACTTC. As protein: CASSLVGGYEQYF. Combining the CDR3 with reference TRBV11-1 and TRBJ2-7 gives the whole variable domain EAEVAQSPRYKITEKSQAVAFWCDPISGHATLYWYRQILGQGPELLVQFQDESVVDDSQLPKDRFSAERLKGVDSTLKIQPAELGDSAMYLCASSLVGGYEQYFGPGTRLTVT.

The chain couples TRBV9 to TRBJ1-4, with D possibly matching TRBD1 (6 bases). Between the trimmed V and J ends, which lost 0 bases and 5 bases, there was a span of 11 bases. The CDR3 runs to 15 residues. Per the germline V gene, CDR1 is SGDLS and CDR2 is YYNGEE. CDR3 in DNA: TGTGCCAGCAGCGTAGAGGGGGTAACCAATGAAAAACTGTTTTTT. Its protein product is CASSVEGVTNEKLFF. Drawing the rest from reference TRBV9 and TRBJ1-4, the complete variable domain is DSGVTQTPKHLITATGQRVTLRCSPRSGDLSVYWYQQSLDQGLQFLIQYYNGEERAKGNILERFSAQQFPDLHSELNLSSLELGDSALYFCASSVEGVTNEKLFFGSGTQLSVL.

The V and J genes are TRBV5-1 and TRBJ2-7; possibly TRBD2 for D (5 bases). Trimming pared 0 bases from V and 5 bases from J, leaving 18 bases between. The CDR3 contains 16 residues. The germline CDR1 and CDR2 sequences are SGHRS and YFSETQ. The CDR3: CASSLAPQDSQDEQYF. The CDR3, as DNA: TGCGCCAGCAGCTTGGCCCCTCAGGACTCTCAGGACGAGCAGTACTTC.

CDR3: CASSDVGANTEAFF. In DNA, the CDR3 is TGTGCCAGCAGTGACGTAGGGGCGAACACTGAAGCTTTCTTT. The rearrangement links TRBV6-1 to TRBJ1-1; D is possibly TRBD1 (5 bases). The V gene's germline CDR1 is MNHNS and CDR2 SASEGT. The CDR3 spans 14 residues. Deletions cut 3 bases from V and 1 base from J, with 9 bases between.

The chain carries TRBV28 and TRBJ1-1; the D gene is possibly TRBD1 (6 bases). CDR3 length: 13 residues. Germline V gene sequence: CDR1 MDHEN, CDR2 SYDVKM. V was shortened by 10 bases and J by 1 base, with 13 bases between the two germline ends. CDR3 residues: CATVTGPNTEAFF. Written as DNA, the CDR3 is TGTGCCACCGTGACAGGACCGAACACTGAAGCTTTCTTT.

The V call is TRBV6-5, the J call TRBJ1-3; 7 bases align to TRBD1. Germline values: CDR1 MNHEY, CDR2 SVGAGI. With 5 bases clipped from V and 3 bases from J, the junction kept 4 bases outside the gene matches. CDR3 length equals 14 residues. The CDR3 DNA follows: TGTGCCAGCAGTAAGGACAGGCTTGGAAACACCATATATTTT. Amino acids: CASSKDRLGNTIYF.

The rearrangement joins TRBV6-6 to TRBJ2-7; tentatively, D is TRBD1 (6 bases). Trimming removed 6 bases from V and 9 bases from J, with 21 bases in between. Germline V gene sequence: CDR1 MNHNY, CDR2 SVGAGI (reference sequence). The CDR3 loop spans 14 amino acids. The CDR3 protein is CASSNRVEDSGQYF. The CDR3, as DNA: TGTGCCAGCAGCAACAGGGTTGAGGACTCGGGGCAGTACTTC.